This TCR beta chain was captured by sequencing in a study of regulatory T cells in long-lasting Graves disease. Many counts were recorded for this clonotype. Construction of the TCR beta libraries employed iRepertoire HTBI primers in conjunction with Arm-PCR of CDR3 regions. MiXCR was run by TCRdb on the multiplex PCR reads, yielding one entry per CDR3 protein. The sample carries approximately 350,000 distinct CDR3 sequences, roughly 10% recorded once. As to time point: newly diagnosed GD, antithyroid drugs for less than 3 months. RNA from PBMCs was the source of the TCR library. The CDR3 spans 16 residues. Trimming removed 8 bases from V and 4 bases from J; junction bases left unmatched: 13. CDR1 is SNHLY and CDR2 is FYNNEI in the germline V gene. The same sample was also used in a study of T cells in Graves' hyperthyroidism and ophthalmopathy.

The chain couples TRBV2 to TRBJ2-3; 9 bases agree with TRBD2. The sequence derives from a woman under 30 with Graves disease. The starting material was peripheral blood mononuclear cells (PBMCs), obtained at new diagnosis, from a patient treated with antithyroid drugs. The CDR3 here is CASGREGPWSPDTQYF. The CDR3 nucleotides are TGTGCCAGCGGGCGGGAGGGCCCGTGGAGTCCAGATACGCAGTATTTT.